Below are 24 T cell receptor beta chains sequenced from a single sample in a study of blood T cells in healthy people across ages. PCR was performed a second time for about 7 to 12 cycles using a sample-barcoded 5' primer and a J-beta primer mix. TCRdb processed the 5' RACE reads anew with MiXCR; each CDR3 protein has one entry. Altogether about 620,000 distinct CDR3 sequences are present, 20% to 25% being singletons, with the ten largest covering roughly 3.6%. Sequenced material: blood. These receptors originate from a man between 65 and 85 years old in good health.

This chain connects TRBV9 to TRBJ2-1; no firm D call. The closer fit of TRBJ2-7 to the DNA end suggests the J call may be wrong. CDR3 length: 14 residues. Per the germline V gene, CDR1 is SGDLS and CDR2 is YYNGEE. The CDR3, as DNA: TGTGCCAGCAGCCCTATTGACGGATTAAGCGAGCAGTACTTC. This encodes CASSPIDGLSEQYF.

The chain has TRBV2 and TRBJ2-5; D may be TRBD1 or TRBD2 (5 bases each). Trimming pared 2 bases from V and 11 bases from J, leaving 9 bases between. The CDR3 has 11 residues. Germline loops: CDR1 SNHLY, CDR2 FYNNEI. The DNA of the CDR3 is TGTGCCAGCAGTGAATTGGGGGAGCAGTACTTC. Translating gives CASSELGEQYF.

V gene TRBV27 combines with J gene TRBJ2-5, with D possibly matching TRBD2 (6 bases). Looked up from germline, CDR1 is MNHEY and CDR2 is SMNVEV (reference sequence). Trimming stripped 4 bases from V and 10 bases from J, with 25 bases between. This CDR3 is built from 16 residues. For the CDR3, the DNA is TGTGCCAGCAGTTCCCAAATCTCGGGGGTCTCGTCCGACCAGTACTTC. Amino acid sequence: CASSSQISGVSSDQYF.

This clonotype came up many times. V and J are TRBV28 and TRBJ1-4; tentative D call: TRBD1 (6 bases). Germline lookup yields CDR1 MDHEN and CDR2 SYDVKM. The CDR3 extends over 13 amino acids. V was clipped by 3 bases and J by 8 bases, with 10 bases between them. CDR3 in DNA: TGTGCCAGCAGTTTGACAGGTAGCGAAAAACTGTTTTTT. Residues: CASSLTGSEKLFF.

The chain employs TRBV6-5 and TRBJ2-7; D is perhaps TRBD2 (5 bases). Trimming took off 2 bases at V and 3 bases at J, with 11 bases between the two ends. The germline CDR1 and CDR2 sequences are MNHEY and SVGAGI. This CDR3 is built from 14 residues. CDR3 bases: TGTGCCAGCAGTTACGCGGGCTGGGGCTACGAGCAGTACTTC. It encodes CASSYAGWGYEQYF.

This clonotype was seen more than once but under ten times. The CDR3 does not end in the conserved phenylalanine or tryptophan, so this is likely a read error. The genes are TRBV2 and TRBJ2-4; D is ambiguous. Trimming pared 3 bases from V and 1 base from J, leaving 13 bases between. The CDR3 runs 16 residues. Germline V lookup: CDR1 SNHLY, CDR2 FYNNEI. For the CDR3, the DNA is TGTGCCAGCAGTGATATCCTACTGGAGGCCAAAAACATTCAGTACCTC. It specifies CASSDILLEAKNIQYL.

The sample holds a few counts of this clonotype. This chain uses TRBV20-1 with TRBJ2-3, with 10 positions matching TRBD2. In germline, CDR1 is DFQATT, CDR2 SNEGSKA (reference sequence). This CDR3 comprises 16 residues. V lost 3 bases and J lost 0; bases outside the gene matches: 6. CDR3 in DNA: TGCAGTGCTAGTCTAGCGGGAGAATGGAGCACAGATACGCAGTATTTT. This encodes CSASLAGEWSTDTQYF.

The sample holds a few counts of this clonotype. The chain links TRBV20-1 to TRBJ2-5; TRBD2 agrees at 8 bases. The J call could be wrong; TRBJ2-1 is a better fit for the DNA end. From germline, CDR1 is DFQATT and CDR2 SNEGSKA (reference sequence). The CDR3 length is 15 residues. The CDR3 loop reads CSARTSLNLGNEQFF. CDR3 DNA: TGCAGTGCCAGGACTAGCCTAAACTTGGGCAATGAGCAGTTCTTC.

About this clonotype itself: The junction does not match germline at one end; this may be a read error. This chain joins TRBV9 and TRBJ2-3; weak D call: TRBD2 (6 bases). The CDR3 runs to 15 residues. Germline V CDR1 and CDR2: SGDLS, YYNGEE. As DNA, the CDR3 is TGTGCCAGCAGCGTAGAGGGACTCCGCACAGATACGCGGTATTTT. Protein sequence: CASSVEGLRTDTRYF. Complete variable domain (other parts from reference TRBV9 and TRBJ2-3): DSGVTQTPKHLITATGQRVTLRCSPRSGDLSVYWYQQSLDQGLQFLIQYYNGEERAKGNILERFSAQQFPDLHSELNLSSLELGDSALYFCASSVEGLRTDTRYFGPGTRLTVL.

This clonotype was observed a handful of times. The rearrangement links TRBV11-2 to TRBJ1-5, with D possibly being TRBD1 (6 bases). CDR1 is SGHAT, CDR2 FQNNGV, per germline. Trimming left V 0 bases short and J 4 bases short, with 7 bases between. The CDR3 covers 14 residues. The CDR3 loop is CASSLEQGNQPQHF. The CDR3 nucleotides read TGTGCCAGCAGCTTAGAACAGGGAAATCAGCCCCAGCATTTT.

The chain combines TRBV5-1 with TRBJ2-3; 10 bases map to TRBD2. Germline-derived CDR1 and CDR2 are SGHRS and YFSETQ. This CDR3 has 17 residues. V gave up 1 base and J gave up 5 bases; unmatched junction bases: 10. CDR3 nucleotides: TGCGCCAGCAGCTTGTGGCTAGCGGGAGCCCCACAAGATACGCAGTATTTT. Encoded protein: CASSLWLAGAPQDTQYF. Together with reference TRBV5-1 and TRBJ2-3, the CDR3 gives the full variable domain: KAGVTQTPRYLIKTRGQQVTLSCSPISGHRSVSWYQQTPGQGLQFLFEYFSETQRNKGNFPGRFSGRQFSNSRSEMNVSTLELGDSALYLCASSLWLAGAPQDTQYFGPGTRLTVL.

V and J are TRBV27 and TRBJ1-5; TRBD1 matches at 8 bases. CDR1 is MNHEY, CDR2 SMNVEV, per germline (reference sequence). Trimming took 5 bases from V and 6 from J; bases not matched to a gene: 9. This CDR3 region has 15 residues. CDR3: CASSPRTGWGQPQHF. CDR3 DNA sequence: TGTGCCAGCAGTCCACGGACAGGGTGGGGTCAGCCCCAGCATTTT.

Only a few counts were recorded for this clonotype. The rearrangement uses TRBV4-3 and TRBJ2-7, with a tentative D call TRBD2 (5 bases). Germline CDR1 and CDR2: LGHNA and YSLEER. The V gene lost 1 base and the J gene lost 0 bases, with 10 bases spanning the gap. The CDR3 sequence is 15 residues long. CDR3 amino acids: CASSQVYGLSYEQYF. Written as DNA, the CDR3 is TGCGCCAGCAGCCAAGTTTATGGACTCTCCTACGAGCAGTACTTC.

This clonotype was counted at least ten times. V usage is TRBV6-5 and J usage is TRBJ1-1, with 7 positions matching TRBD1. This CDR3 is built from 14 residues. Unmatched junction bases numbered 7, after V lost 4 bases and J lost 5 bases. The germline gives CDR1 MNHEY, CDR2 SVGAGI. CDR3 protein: CASSSRQGGTEAFF. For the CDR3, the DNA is TGTGCCAGCAGTTCCAGACAGGGAGGAACTGAAGCTTTCTTT.

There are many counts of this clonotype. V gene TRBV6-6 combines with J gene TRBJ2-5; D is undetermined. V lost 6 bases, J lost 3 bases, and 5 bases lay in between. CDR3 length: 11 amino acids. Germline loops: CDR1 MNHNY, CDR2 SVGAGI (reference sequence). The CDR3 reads CASRRKETQYF. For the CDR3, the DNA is TGTGCCAGCAGACGCAAAGAGACCCAGTACTTC.

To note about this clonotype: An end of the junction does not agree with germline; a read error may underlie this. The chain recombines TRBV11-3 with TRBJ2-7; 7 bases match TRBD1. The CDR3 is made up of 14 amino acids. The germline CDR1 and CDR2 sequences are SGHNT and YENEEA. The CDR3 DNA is TGTGCCAGCAGCGCCGGGACAGACTCCTACGGGCAGTACTTC. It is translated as CASSAGTDSYGQYF.

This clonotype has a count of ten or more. CDR3 protein: CSAEGSSGRSSYNEQFF. The CDR3 DNA follows: TGCAGCGCAGAAGGGTCTAGCGGGAGGAGCTCCTACAATGAGCAGTTCTTC. J is TRBJ2-1 and V is TRBV29-1; TRBD2 matches 11 bases. The CDR3 is made up of 17 amino acids. Germline CDR1 reads SQVTM; CDR2 reads ANQGSEA. J was trimmed by 0 bases and V by 7 bases; bases with no gene match: 11.

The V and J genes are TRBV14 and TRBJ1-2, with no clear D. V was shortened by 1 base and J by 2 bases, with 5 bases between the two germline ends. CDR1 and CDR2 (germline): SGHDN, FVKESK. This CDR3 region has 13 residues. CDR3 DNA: TGTGCCAGCAGCCAAGGACCCAACTATGGCTACACCTTC. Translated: CASSQGPNYGYTF.

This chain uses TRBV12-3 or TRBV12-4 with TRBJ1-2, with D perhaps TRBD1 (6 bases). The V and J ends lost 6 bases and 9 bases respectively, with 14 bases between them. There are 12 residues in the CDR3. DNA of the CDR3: TGTGCCAGCAGCCCCACAGGGTTCAGCTACACCTTC. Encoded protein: CASSPTGFSYTF.

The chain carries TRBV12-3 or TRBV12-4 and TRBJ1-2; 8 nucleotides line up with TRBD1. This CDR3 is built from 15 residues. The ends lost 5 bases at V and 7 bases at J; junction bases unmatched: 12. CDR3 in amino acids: CASSPGGQGGRGYTF. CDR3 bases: TGTGCCAGCAGTCCCGGAGGACAGGGAGGTCGTGGCTACACCTTC.

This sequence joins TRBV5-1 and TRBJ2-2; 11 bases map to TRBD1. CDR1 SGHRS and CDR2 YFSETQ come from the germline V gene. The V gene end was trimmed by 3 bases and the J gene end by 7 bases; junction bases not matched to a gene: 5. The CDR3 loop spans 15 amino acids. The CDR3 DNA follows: TGCGCCAGCAGCTCCGGGACAGGGGGTATCGGGGAGCTGTTTTTT. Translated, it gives CASSSGTGGIGELFF.

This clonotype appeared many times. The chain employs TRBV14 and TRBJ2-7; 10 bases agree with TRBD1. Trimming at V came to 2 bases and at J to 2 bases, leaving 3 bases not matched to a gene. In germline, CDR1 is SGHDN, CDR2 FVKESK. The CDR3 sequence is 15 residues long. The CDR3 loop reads CASSQRDRGAYEQYF. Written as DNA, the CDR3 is TGTGCCAGCAGCCAAAGGGACAGGGGAGCCTACGAGCAGTACTTC. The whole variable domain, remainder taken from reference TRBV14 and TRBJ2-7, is EAGVTQFPSHSVIEKGQTVTLRCDPISGHDNLYWYRRVMGKEIKFLLHFVKESKQDESGMPNNRFLAERTGGTYSTLKVQPAELEDSGVYFCASSQRDRGAYEQYFGPGTRLTVT.

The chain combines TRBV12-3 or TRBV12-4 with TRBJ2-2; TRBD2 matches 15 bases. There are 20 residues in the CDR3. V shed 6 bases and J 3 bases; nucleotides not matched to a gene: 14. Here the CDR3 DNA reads TGTGCCAGCAGCTGGACCGGGACTAGCGGGAGGAAGACAGACACCGGGGAGCTGTTTTTT. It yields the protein CASSWTGTSGRKTDTGELFF.

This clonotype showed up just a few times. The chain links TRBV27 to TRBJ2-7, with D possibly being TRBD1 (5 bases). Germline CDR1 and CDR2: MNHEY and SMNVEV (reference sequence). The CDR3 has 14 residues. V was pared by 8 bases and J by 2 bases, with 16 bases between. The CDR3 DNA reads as TGTGCCAGCCATCAGGCAGGGCGAGCCTACGAGCAGTACTTC. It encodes CASHQAGRAYEQYF.